The 12 T cell receptor beta chains below come from one sample, sequenced in a study of T cell responses to AZD1222 COVID-19 vaccine. Repertoires were generated with immunoSEQ multiplex PCR, while TCRdb's copy carries only in-frame clones and drops some. The sample has around 160,000 clones, roughly 94% seen once. The sample in question was peripheral blood, obtained 28 days after the second AZD1222 dose. The receptors were gathered from an adult who received the AZD1222 COVID-19 vaccine.

V and J are TRBV5-1 and TRBJ2-7, with D perhaps TRBD1 (6 bases). Per germline, CDR1 SGHRS and CDR2 YFSETQ. Between the trimmed V and J ends, which lost 4 bases and 6 bases, there was a span of 17 bases. The CDR3 runs to 14 residues. The CDR3 sequence: CASSLRDKASEQYF. CDR3 DNA sequence: TGCGCCAGCAGCCTCCGGGACAAGGCTTCCGAGCAGTACTTC.

The V gene is TRBV7-2, the J gene TRBJ2-2; the D gene is possibly TRBD2 (7 bases). The CDR3 is 16 residues long. The germline CDR1 and CDR2 sequences are SGHTA and FQGNSA. Trimming removed 5 bases from V and 0 bases from J, with 13 bases in between. The CDR3 loop reads CASSPPGGANTGELFF. CDR3 in DNA: TGTGCCAGCAGCCCCCCGGGGGGCGCGAACACCGGGGAGCTGTTTTTT.

The CDR3 sequence: CASSESRVAGANEQFF. The DNA for the CDR3 is TGCGCCAGCAGTGAGTCGAGGGTAGCGGGAGCCAATGAGCAGTTCTTC. The chain carries TRBV10-1 and TRBJ2-1; 9 bases align to TRBD2. Germline CDR1 and CDR2: WNHNN and SYGVQD (reference sequence). V dropped 0 bases and J dropped 6; count of bases not matched to a gene: 6. The CDR3 sequence is 16 residues long.

The V and J genes are TRBV3-1 (or the pseudogene TRBV3-2) and TRBJ1-2; 8 bases match TRBD1. Germline V gene sequence: CDR1 LGHDT, CDR2 YNNKEL (reference sequence). V lost 0 bases and J lost 7; bases outside the gene matches: 7. The CDR3 spans 15 residues. The CDR3 region is CASSQDQPGGSGYTF. The CDR3 coding sequence is TGTGCCAGCAGCCAAGATCAACCAGGGGGCTCTGGCTACACCTTC.

The chain uses TRBV19 and TRBJ1-2, with D unresolved. With 3 bases removed from V and 2 bases from J, the gap between germline ends came to 13 bases. Germline CDR1 is LNHDA and CDR2 is SQIVND (reference sequence). This CDR3 has 15 amino acids. The CDR3 sequence: CASSILPGGNYGYTF. The DNA for the CDR3 is TGTGCCAGTAGTATCCTCCCAGGAGGAAACTATGGCTACACCTTC.

The V gene is TRBV3-1 (or the pseudogene TRBV3-2), the J gene TRBJ2-1; 10 nucleotides align to TRBD2. J was trimmed by 8 bases and V by 2 bases; bases with no gene match: 9. This CDR3 is 16 amino acids long. Germline values: CDR1 LGHDT, CDR2 YNNKEL (reference sequence). This CDR3 reads CASSQLSGRAVDEQFF. The CDR3 bases are TGTGCCAGCAGCCAACTGAGCGGGAGGGCCGTAGATGAGCAGTTCTTC.

The rearrangement joins TRBV6-5 to TRBJ1-6, with 8 bases aligning to TRBD1. Germline V gene lookup returns CDR1 MNHEY and CDR2 SVGAGI. With 2 bases clipped from V and 7 bases from J, the junction kept 1 base outside the gene matches. The CDR3 is 14 residues long. This CDR3 reads CASSYRQGNSPLHF. CDR3 coding DNA: TGTGCCAGCAGTTACCGACAGGGGAATTCACCCCTCCACTTT.

The count of this clone is one. This sequence joins TRBV6-1 and TRBJ1-2, with D possibly being TRBD1 (6 bases). V was clipped by 7 bases and J by 8 bases, with 20 bases between them. The germline V gene has CDR1 MNHNS and CDR2 SASEGT. The CDR3 totals 14 residues. The CDR3 region is CASKSTGSGYGYTF. DNA of the CDR3: TGTGCCAGCAAATCCACAGGGTCAGGGTACGGCTACACCTTC.

This chain links TRBV9 with TRBJ2-7; TRBD1 agrees at 10 bases. V shed 4 bases and J 2 bases; nucleotides not matched to a gene: 6. Germline values: CDR1 SGDLS, CDR2 YYNGEE. This CDR3 has 15 amino acids. CDR3 nucleotide sequence: TGTGCCAGCAGCCCGGCCGGGACAGGGGCCTACGAGCAGTACTTC. Translated: CASSPAGTGAYEQYF. Full variable domain (outside the CDR3, taken from reference TRBV9 and TRBJ2-7): DSGVTQTPKHLITATGQRVTLRCSPRSGDLSVYWYQQSLDQGLQFLIQYYNGEERAKGNILERFSAQQFPDLHSELNLSSLELGDSALYFCASSPAGTGAYEQYFGPGTRLTVT.

The rearrangement joins TRBV6-5 to TRBJ2-7; 12 bases are shared with TRBD2. Trimming at V came to 0 bases and at J to 6 bases, leaving 3 bases not matched to a gene. Germline V CDR1 and CDR2: MNHEY, SVGAGI. The CDR3 covers 15 residues. CDR3 protein: CASSYSTSGRSEQYF. In DNA, the CDR3 is TGTGCCAGCAGTTACTCGACTAGCGGGAGAAGCGAGCAGTACTTC.

CDR3 amino acids: CASSPRRGPTEKLFF. DNA for the CDR3: TGTGCCAGCTCACCGCGGCGGGGCCCCACGGAAAAACTGTTTTTT. The chain is built from TRBV18 and TRBJ1-4, with D tentatively TRBD1 (5 bases). Germline CDR1 is KGHSH and CDR2 is LQKENI. The CDR3 totals 15 residues. V was pared by 3 bases and J by 8 bases, with 16 bases between.

The gene calls are TRBV15 and TRBJ2-5; tentative D call: TRBD2 (6 bases). Between the trimmed V and J ends, which lost 5 bases and 5 bases, there was a span of 15 bases. CDR3 length: 14 amino acids. From germline, CDR1 is LNHNV and CDR2 YYDKDF (reference sequence). The CDR3 nucleotides read TGTGCCACCAGCTTCGACTTGGGGAGGGAGACCCAGTACTTC. Translated: CATSFDLGRETQYF. The full variable domain, rest sourced from reference TRBV15 and TRBJ2-5, is DAMVIQNPRYQVTQFGKPVTLSCSQTLNHNVMYWYQQKSSQAPKLLFHYYDKDFNNEADTPDNFQSRRPNTSFCFLDIRSPGLGDTAMYLCATSFDLGRETQYFGPGTRLLVL.